The 10 T cell receptor beta chains below were found in one sample sequenced in a study of cytomegalovirus exposure and HLA in healthy donors (dated by TCRdb to 2016 to 2017). Receptors were amplified or captured by the immunoSEQ multiplex PCR assay. The multiplex PCR relied on a mix of 60 forward primers for TCR Vbeta segments and 13 reverse primers for TCR Jbeta segments. TCRdb took over this immuneACCESS table, retaining in-frame rearrangements with V and J assigned. Such tables are incomplete; in checked studies, under half of the missing clones stem from an unresolved V gene, and the remainder is unexplained. The sample table shows about 120,000 clones, and roughly 79% are seen once. The ten largest make up under 4% of the sample. The sample comprised PBMCs. These receptors were collected from a woman in her twenties or thirties in good health and CMV-seronegative.

The V call is TRBV6-6, the J call TRBJ2-5, with 10 positions matching TRBD1. With V trimmed by 6 bases and J by 5 bases, 6 bases remained unmatched. CDR3 length equals 14 residues. CDR1 is MNHNY, CDR2 SVGAGI, per germline (reference sequence). CDR3 in amino acids: CASSRQGAMETQYF. CDR3 DNA: TGTGCCAGCAGCCGACAGGGGGCTATGGAGACCCAGTACTTC.

The chain uses TRBV9 and TRBJ2-7, with 9 bases identical to TRBD2. CDR3 length: 13 amino acids. The germline gives CDR1 SGDLS, CDR2 YYNGEE. Trimming removed 7 bases from V and 4 bases from J; junction bases left unmatched: 6. This CDR3 reads CASASAGGYEQYF. DNA for the CDR3: TGTGCCAGCGCCTCAGCGGGAGGTTACGAGCAGTACTTC.

This clone has a single count. This chain uses TRBV4-3 with TRBJ2-1; 14 nucleotides line up with TRBD2. Trimming took 0 bases from V and 7 from J; bases not matched to a gene: 8. CDR1 LGHNA and CDR2 YSLEER come from the germline V gene. The CDR3 contains 18 residues. The CDR3 region has the DNA TGCGCCAGCAGCCAAGAGGCCCCGGGACTAGCGGGAGTTAATGAGCAGTTCTTC. This sequence encodes CASSQEAPGLAGVNEQFF.

The rearrangement joins TRBV4-3 to TRBJ2-5; TRBD2 matches 9 bases. The assigned J gene may be wrong: the sequence end matches TRBJ2-7 better. The germline CDR1 and CDR2 sequences are LGHNA and YSLEER. The CDR3 has 15 residues. The CDR3 protein is CASSQEGGRAHEQYF. CDR3 bases: TGCGCCAGCAGCCAAGAAGGCGGGAGGGCCCACGAGCAGTACTTC.

The chain employs TRBV6-5 and TRBJ2-5; a weak D match, TRBD1 (5 bases). Germline V gene data show CDR1 as MNHEY and CDR2 as SVGAGI. The CDR3 contains 14 residues. V was pared by 0 bases and J by 2 bases, with 7 bases between. CDR3 coding DNA: TGTGCCAGCAGTTACTCTACAGGACAAGAGACCCAGTACTTC. This codes for CASSYSTGQETQYF.

The CDR3 DNA follows: TGCGCCAGCAGCAATGGACTAGCGGGTCTATCCTACAATGAGCAGTTCTTC. This gives the protein CASSNGLAGLSYNEQFF. This sequence joins TRBV5-1 and TRBJ2-1, with 11 nucleotides matching TRBD2. Germline-derived CDR1 and CDR2 are SGHRS and YFSETQ. J was trimmed by 1 base and V by 4 bases; bases with no gene match: 7. The CDR3 consists of 17 residues.

V is TRBV5-8 and J is TRBJ2-7; D gene uncertain. The V end was cut by 7 bases, the J end by 4 bases, with 9 bases between. Looked up from germline, CDR1 is SGHTS and CDR2 is YDEGEE. The CDR3 is made up of 11 amino acids. The CDR3 loop is CASETRYEQYF. As DNA, the CDR3 is TGTGCCAGCGAGACAAGATACGAGCAGTACTTC.

The genes are TRBV7-9 and TRBJ1-5; D perhaps matches TRBD1 (6 bases). Germline CDR1 reads SEHNR; CDR2 reads FQNEAQ (reference sequence). This CDR3 is built from 16 residues. The V and J ends lost 1 base and 5 bases respectively, with 15 bases between them. For the CDR3, the DNA is TGTGCCAGCAGCTTAGGAGTGGGGGGGGCTGATCAGCCCCAGCATTTT. Its translation is CASSLGVGGADQPQHF.

This clone was seen once. This chain uses TRBV27 with TRBJ2-1, with TRBD2 identical over 14 bases. J lost 9 bases, V lost 1 base, and 8 bases had no gene match. This CDR3 region has 17 residues. Germline loops: CDR1 MNHEY, CDR2 SMNVEV (reference sequence). DNA of the CDR3: TGTGCCAGCAGTTTATTCCCCGGGACTAGCGGGAGCACTGAGCAGTTCTTC. Residues: CASSLFPGTSGSTEQFF.

The genes are TRBV19 and TRBJ2-5; a possible D gene is TRBD2 (6 bases). Between the trimmed V and J ends, which lost 7 bases and 5 bases, there was a span of 17 bases. CDR3 length: 14 amino acids. CDR1 LNHDA and CDR2 SQIVND come from the germline V gene (reference sequence). CDR3 loop: CASKAAGLWETQYF. For the CDR3, the DNA is TGTGCCAGTAAGGCGGCGGGACTCTGGGAGACCCAGTACTTC.